The clone carrying this T cell receptor beta chain was observed a single time. Sequencing was performed with immunoSEQ multiplex PCR; in TCRdb, only in-frame clones are kept and a portion is missing. The repertoire has approximately 250,000 clones, around four fifths of them found once; the top ten carry over 12%. Cohort 3 donors counted as recovered after two negative PCRs, clearance, or resolved symptoms. This entry is derived from a study of blood T cell repertoires in COVID-19. Germline CDR1 LGHDT, CDR2 YNNKEL (reference sequence). This CDR3 contains 17 residues. With 0 bases removed from V and 3 bases from J, the gap between germline ends came to 17 bases.

The TCR sequence derives from a man aged 40-55 years who had recovered from COVID-19. The chain employs TRBV3-1 (or the pseudogene TRBV3-2) and TRBJ2-5; D possibly corresponds to TRBD1 (5 bases). The sequenced sample consisted of PBMCs or T cells enriched from blood (not recorded which). The CDR3 loop is CASSQEVIFKGKETQYF. The CDR3 DNA reads TGTGCCAGCAGCCAAGAGGTCATTTTTAAGGGGAAAGAGACCCAGTACTTC.